This passage covers 32 T cell receptor beta chains from one sample sequenced in a study of human T cells and chemical hapten exposure. TCRdb ran MiXCR on the RACE reads and lists one entry per CDR3 protein. The data contain 250,000 to 300,000 distinct CDR3 sequences, approximately 8% of them singletons. The time point was: pre-sensitization, week 0. Treatment of the sample: therapeutic diphenylcyclopropenone sensitization with weekly scalp DPC. The sequenced sample was whole blood, obtained in connection with sensitization to the hapten diphenylcyclopropenone (DPC). Every receptor here comes from a man between 18 and 35 years old with alopecia areata. Some clones in this sample may be carry-over from other donors' samples.

The table lists this clonotype with a few counts. The chain combines TRBV20-1 with TRBJ1-2, with TRBD1 matching 8 bases. The germline V gene has CDR1 DFQATT and CDR2 SNEGSKA (reference sequence). Unmatched junction bases numbered 10, after V lost 5 bases and J lost 5 bases. CDR3 length: 14 residues. The CDR3 sequence: CSAAQGGIGYGYTF. CDR3 bases: TGCAGTGCTGCACAGGGGGGAATTGGATATGGCTACACCTTC.

This clonotype has only one observation. It may be a read error: a sequence one base away is much more abundant. The DNA for the CDR3 is TGTGCCAACAGCTCGAGACAGGCGGGTCAGCCCCAGCATTTT. Its translation: CANSSRQAGQPQHF. The rearrangement links TRBV3-1 to TRBJ1-5; D perhaps matches TRBD1 (6 bases). CDR3 size: 14 residues. Germline V gives CDR1 LGHDT, CDR2 YNNKEL (reference sequence).

This clonotype was observed many times. V is TRBV7-7 and J is TRBJ2-3, with D perhaps matching TRBD2 (6 bases). Trimming removed 5 bases from V and 3 bases from J, with 18 bases in between. The CDR3 totals 16 residues. Germline-derived CDR1 and CDR2 are SSHAT and FNYEAQ (reference sequence). The DNA for the CDR3 is TGTGCCAGCAGCCGTGACTTCGGGGGTGGGACAGATACGCAGTATTTT. Residues: CASSRDFGGGTDTQYF.

In its sample, this clonotype was seen a few times. This chain links TRBV5-1 with TRBJ2-1, with 8 bases fitting TRBD2. Losses at the gene ends were 4 bases for V and 6 bases for J; bases not matched to a gene: 12. This CDR3 is built from 16 residues. The germline gives CDR1 SGHRS, CDR2 YFSETQ. The CDR3 region is CASSIHRAGEANEQFF. The CDR3, as DNA: TGCGCCAGCAGCATACACCGAGCGGGGGAGGCCAATGAGCAGTTCTTC.

The rearrangement uses TRBV13 and TRBJ2-1; no clear D. V shed 0 bases and J shed 7 bases, with 19 bases lying between them. The CDR3 is 17 amino acids. CDR1 PRHDT and CDR2 FYEKMQ come from the germline V gene (reference sequence). CDR3 loop: CASSLGLAVRLENEQFF. As DNA, the CDR3 is TGTGCCAGCAGCTTAGGGCTGGCGGTCAGGCTTGAAAATGAGCAGTTCTTC.

The chain links TRBV7-9 to TRBJ2-2; 9 bases align to TRBD1. Germline V gene lookup returns CDR1 SEHNR and CDR2 FQNEAQ (reference sequence). The V gene end was trimmed by 5 bases and the J gene end by 5 bases; junction bases not matched to a gene: 6. The CDR3 totals 15 residues. CDR3 in DNA: TGTGCCAGCAGCCGGGACAGGGTCGGTACCGGGGAGCTGTTTTTT. Its protein is CASSRDRVGTGELFF.

J is TRBJ1-2 and V is TRBV7-2; no firm D call. CDR1 and CDR2 (germline): SGHTA, FQGNSA. This CDR3 contains 15 residues. Trimming removed 2 bases from V and 2 bases from J, with 12 bases in between. The CDR3 DNA follows: TGTGCCAGCAGCTTACAGGAACAGAAAAACTATGGCTACACCTTC. This sequence encodes CASSLQEQKNYGYTF.

This clonotype was found a few times. The rearrangement links TRBV11-2 to TRBJ1-4, with a tentative D call TRBD1 (6 bases). V was trimmed by 3 bases and J by 7 bases, leaving 15 bases between them. CDR3 length: 15 amino acids. Germline-derived CDR1 and CDR2 are SGHAT and FQNNGV. The CDR3 nucleotides are TGTGCCAGCAGCTTGACTCAGGGGACTTTTGAAAAACTGTTTTTT. Amino acids: CASSLTQGTFEKLFF.

At least ten counts were recorded for this clonotype. V usage is TRBV12-3 or TRBV12-4 and J usage is TRBJ2-3, with 9 nucleotides matching TRBD2. The CDR3 extends over 16 amino acids. V gave up 7 bases and J gave up 5 bases; unmatched junction bases: 13. CDR3 DNA sequence: TGTGCCAGCACCTCCGGGCGGACTAGCGCGGGAGATACGCAGTATTTT. As protein: CASTSGRTSAGDTQYF.

This chain uses TRBV5-1 with TRBJ2-6, with D perhaps being TRBD1 or TRBD2 (5 bases each). This CDR3 region has 17 residues. Germline loops: CDR1 SGHRS, CDR2 YFSETQ. With 1 base removed from V and 0 bases from J, the gap between germline ends came to 11 bases. The CDR3 nucleotides read TGCGCCAGCAGCTTGAGGGACGGGAACTCTGGGGCCAACGTCCTGACTTTC. Residues: CASSLRDGNSGANVLTF.

CDR3 loop: CASRAGTVNSPLHF. CDR3 in DNA: TGTGCCAGCAGGGCCGGGACAGTTAATTCACCCCTCCACTTT. The V gene is TRBV6-6, the J gene TRBJ1-6; 7 positions agree with TRBD1. This CDR3 is built from 14 residues. With 6 bases clipped from V and 6 bases from J, the junction kept 5 bases outside the gene matches. Germline values: CDR1 MNHNY, CDR2 SVGAGI (reference sequence).

This clonotype showed up just a few times. V is TRBV20-1 and J is TRBJ2-1; weak D call: TRBD2 (5 bases). Germline CDR1 DFQATT, CDR2 SNEGSKA (reference sequence). V shed 2 bases and J shed 5 bases, with 10 bases lying between them. The CDR3 is 13 residues long. CDR3 sequence reads: CSARSPGDNEQFF. CDR3 DNA sequence: TGCAGTGCTAGAAGTCCCGGGGACAATGAGCAGTTCTTC.

This clonotype turned up a few times. The chain employs TRBV5-1 and TRBJ2-1, with 10 bases lining up with TRBD1. CDR3 length: 15 amino acids. The trim removed 3 bases at V and 7 bases at J, leaving 7 bases unmatched. Germline V lookup: CDR1 SGHRS, CDR2 YFSETQ. CDR3 DNA sequence: TGCGCCAGCAGCTCGGACAGGGGGAAGAGTAATGAGCAGTTCTTC. Its translation is CASSSDRGKSNEQFF.

CDR3 nucleotide sequence: TGTGCCAGCAGTTCGACCCCGGGACAGGGTGGGGAAAAACTGTTTTTT. Amino acids: CASSSTPGQGGEKLFF. The chain recombines TRBV12-3 or TRBV12-4 with TRBJ1-4; 9 bases are shared with TRBD1. This CDR3 is built from 16 residues. V trimming: 4 bases; J trimming: 8 bases; junction bases outside the gene matches: 11.

This clonotype showed up just a few times. The V gene is TRBV20-1, the J gene TRBJ1-5, with unresolved D. The CDR3 is 11 amino acids. V was pared by 3 bases and J by 7 bases, with 7 bases between. Looked up from germline, CDR1 is DFQATT and CDR2 is SNEGSKA (reference sequence). The CDR3 reads CSASEGQPQHF. The CDR3 nucleotides are TGCAGTGCTAGTGAAGGGCAGCCCCAGCATTTT.

CDR3: CASSPTTGNGEQYF. The CDR3 coding sequence is TGTGCCAGCAGCCCGACGACAGGGAACGGCGAGCAGTACTTC. This sequence joins TRBV9 and TRBJ2-7; 7 bases fit TRBD1. Trimming at V came to 4 bases and at J to 6 bases, leaving 10 bases not matched to a gene. The CDR3 consists of 14 residues. Germline CDR1 SGDLS, CDR2 YYNGEE.

The chain combines TRBV5-1 with TRBJ1-1; 7 nucleotides line up with TRBD1. After removal of 4 bases from V and 0 bases from J, the junction contained 6 bases not matched to a gene. The CDR3 covers 15 residues. CDR1 is SGHRS and CDR2 is YFSETQ in the germline V gene. CDR3 protein: CASSPGQLMNTEAFF. DNA for the CDR3: TGCGCCAGCAGCCCGGGACAGCTAATGAACACTGAAGCTTTCTTT.

This clonotype appeared a few times. V is TRBV7-2 and J is TRBJ2-1; tentatively, D is TRBD2 (5 bases). Germline CDR1 SGHTA, CDR2 FQGNSA. The CDR3 sequence is 15 residues long. V was shortened by 1 base and J by 4 bases, with 11 bases between the two germline ends. CDR3 amino acids: CASSLEPWRYNEQFF. In DNA form, the CDR3 reads TGTGCCAGCAGCTTAGAACCCTGGAGGTACAATGAGCAGTTCTTC.

This clonotype was observed a handful of times. The chain joins TRBV7-3 to TRBJ1-3, with 7 bases fitting TRBD1. Trimming cost V 5 bases and J 2 bases; bases outside gene matches: 9. The CDR3 is 16 residues long. CDR1 is SGHTA, CDR2 FQGTGA, per germline. The CDR3: CASSTPSGTAGNTIYF. The CDR3, as DNA: TGTGCCAGCAGCACCCCATCCGGGACAGCTGGAAACACCATATATTTT.

This clonotype was recorded at least ten times. This chain uses TRBV29-1 with TRBJ2-1; TRBD2 aligns across 9 bases. Germline-derived CDR1 and CDR2 are SQVTM and ANQGSEA. Trimming took 4 bases from V and 9 from J; bases not matched to a gene: 7. The CDR3 sequence is 13 residues long. Here the CDR3 DNA reads TGCAGCGTTGTTCGCGGGGGGGCCGTTGAGCAGTTCTTC. Protein: CSVVRGGAVEQFF.

This clonotype has at least ten counts. The J gene is TRBJ1-4, the V gene TRBV7-8; TRBD1 aligns across 8 bases. This CDR3 has 16 amino acids. Germline V gene sequence: CDR1 SGHVS, CDR2 FQNEAQ. Germline trimming cut 1 base from V and 8 bases from J; bases unmatched to any gene: 9. The CDR3 loop reads CASSLVWAGGREKLFF. CDR3 DNA sequence: TGTGCCAGCAGCTTAGTATGGGCAGGGGGCCGGGAAAAACTGTTTTTT.

J is TRBJ1-1 and V is TRBV29-1; D is unresolved. Germline CDR1 is SQVTM and CDR2 is ANQGSEA. The V end was cut by 6 bases, the J end by 7 bases, with 15 bases between. The CDR3 covers 12 residues. In DNA form, the CDR3 reads TGCAGCGTCCAGACGGGCCTTCATGAAGCTTTCTTT. Its translation is CSVQTGLHEAFF.

The chain uses TRBV7-9 and TRBJ2-5; TRBD2 agrees at 11 bases. This CDR3 is built from 16 residues. CDR1 and CDR2 (germline): SEHNR, FQNEAQ (reference sequence). J gave up 2 bases and V 4 bases, and 6 bases lay outside the gene matches. CDR3 region: CASSSHWTSGQETQYF. CDR3 nucleotide sequence: TGTGCCAGCAGCTCACACTGGACTAGCGGGCAAGAGACCCAGTACTTC.

Comments on this clonotype: A much bigger clone sits one base away, suggesting this may be a read error. The V call is TRBV4-3, the J call TRBJ1-6, with 8 bases that match TRBD1. Germline values: CDR1 LGHNA, CDR2 YSLEER. This CDR3 is built from 15 residues. CDR3 loop: CASSQDTDRDSLLHF. CDR3 nucleotide sequence: TGCGCCAGCAGCCAAGATACGGACAGGGATTCACTCCTCCACTTT.

This clonotype came up many times. The chain is built from TRBV27 and TRBJ2-7; TRBD1 agrees at 8 bases. The CDR3 spans 14 residues. CDR1 and CDR2 from the germline V gene are MNHEY and SMNVEV (reference sequence). Trimming at V came to 4 bases and at J to 1 base, leaving 3 bases not matched to a gene. Here the CDR3 reads CASSSTGGSYEQYV. DNA of the CDR3: TGTGCCAGCAGTTCCACAGGGGGATCCTACGAGCAGTACGTC.

The chain combines TRBV5-1 with TRBJ1-2; D not certain. The V end was cut by 2 bases, the J end by 2 bases, with 10 bases between. Germline CDR1 SGHRS, CDR2 YFSETQ. The CDR3 spans 14 residues. The CDR3 loop is CASSLTAYNYGYTF. The DNA for the CDR3 is TGCGCCAGCAGCTTAACAGCATACAACTATGGCTACACCTTC.

The chain has TRBV12-3 or TRBV12-4 and TRBJ1-6, with unresolved D. Trimming took off 4 bases at V and 14 bases at J, with 15 bases between the two ends. The CDR3 has 13 residues. The CDR3 nucleotides are TGTGCCAGCAGTTACCCCCAAGACCAGTCCCTCCACTTT. Its translation is CASSYPQDQSLHF.

The chain carries TRBV6-5 and TRBJ2-5; TRBD1 agrees at 10 bases. The CDR3 is 13 amino acids. Germline lookup yields CDR1 MNHEY and CDR2 SVGAGI. With V trimmed by 6 bases and J by 5 bases, 3 bases remained unmatched. In nucleotides, the CDR3 is TGTGCCAGCAGAGACAGGGGGCACGAGACCCAGTACTTC. Protein sequence: CASRDRGHETQYF.

Of note for this clonotype: This clone may be a read error of a much larger clone one base away. This chain joins TRBV2 and TRBJ1-4; D call uncertain. V was pared by 4 bases and J by 5 bases, with 14 bases between. The germline gives CDR1 SNHLY, CDR2 FYNNEI. CDR3 size: 15 residues. CDR3 loop: CASSGPGIGNEKLFF. For the CDR3, the DNA is TGTGCCAGCAGTGGCCCTGGGATAGGCAATGAAAAACTGTTTTTT.

This clonotype was detected ten times or more. The V gene is TRBV6-2 or TRBV6-3, the J gene TRBJ2-7; D ambiguous. V was trimmed by 5 bases and J by 6 bases, leaving 11 bases between them. Germline-derived CDR1 and CDR2 are MNHEY and SVGEGT. There are 12 residues in the CDR3. Here the CDR3 reads CASSTIFSEQYV. The CDR3 DNA sequence: TGTGCCAGCAGTACCATCTTCTCCGAGCAGTACGTC.

The CDR3 DNA reads TGTGCCAGCAGCCGCCTTGCCCAGCGACCGACCGGTGATACGCAGTATTTT. Its translation: CASSRLAQRPTGDTQYF. The chain joins TRBV6-2 or TRBV6-3 to TRBJ2-3; no clear D gene. The V end lost 6 bases, the J end lost 6 bases, and 25 bases lay between the germline ends. CDR1 is MNHEY and CDR2 is SVGEGT in the germline V gene. There are 17 residues in the CDR3.

The sample holds a few counts of this clonotype. The chain has TRBV6-5 and TRBJ1-2, with unresolved D. CDR3 length: 13 amino acids. The germline V and J ends were trimmed by 4 bases and 1 base, with 7 bases remaining between them. The germline gives CDR1 MNHEY, CDR2 SVGAGI. The CDR3 nucleotides are TGTGCCAGCAGTTCCAGAAGTAACTATGGCTACACCTTC. This gives the protein CASSSRSNYGYTF.